Shown below are 23 T cell receptor beta chains from a single sample sequenced in a study of tumor and adjacent non-tumor tissue in lung cancer. The library came from three nested PCR rounds adapted from ARM-PCR protocols. TCRdb re-called the multiplex PCR reads through MiXCR, storing one row per CDR3 protein. This sample carries 50,000 to 60,000 distinct CDR3 sequences, about 70% of them seen once, and the ten largest clones take roughly 25%. RNA was extracted from bulk tissue without any cell sorting. The normal lung tissue was taken more than 3 cm from the tumor edge. Sequencing was performed on distant non-tumor lung tissue. The receptor set was obtained from a woman aged 55-69 years with non-small cell lung cancer.

For this clonotype: A much more abundant neighbour one base away suggests this may be a read error. The chain uses TRBV5-1 and TRBJ2-5; 7 bases match TRBD1. Germline lookup yields CDR1 SGHRS and CDR2 YFSETQ. CDR3 length equals 14 residues. The CDR3 protein is CANSRTGREETQYF. CDR3 bases: TGCGCCAACAGCCGGACAGGCAGGGAAGAGACCCAGTACTTC.

This clonotype was observed a single time. A read error may account for a junction end that differs from germline. The chain employs TRBV7-8 and TRBJ1-1; tentatively, D is TRBD1 (6 bases). Per germline, CDR1 SGHVS and CDR2 FQNEAQ. This CDR3 comprises 14 residues. The CDR3 region is CASFRGTCNTEALF. The CDR3 bases are TGTGCCAGCTTCCGAGGGACATGCAACACTGAGGCTTTATTT.

This clonotype appeared once. A read error may account for a junction end that differs from germline. V is TRBV6-2 or TRBV6-3 and J is TRBJ2-2, with 7 positions matching TRBD2. This CDR3 region has 15 residues. CDR1 is MNHEY, CDR2 SVGEGT, per germline. The CDR3 DNA follows: TGTGCTAGCACCCATCGAAGAAGCGGGATCGGGGAGCTCTTTTTT. It yields the protein CASTHRRSGIGELFF.

The chain carries TRBV7-2 and TRBJ2-5; D possibly corresponds to TRBD1 (6 bases). The CDR3 has 13 residues. Germline lookup yields CDR1 SGHTA and CDR2 FQGNSA. V was pared by 5 bases and J by 5 bases, with 12 bases between. CDR3 protein: CASSGGQGETQYF. The CDR3 DNA follows: TGTGCCAGCAGCGGGGGTCAGGGGGAGACCCAGTACTTC.

This clonotype was counted a single time. One end of the junction does not line up with germline, which may come from a read error. CDR3 DNA sequence: TGTGCGAGCAGTTCCTCCTCCTGGACAGGGACTCATGAGCAGTTCTTC. Protein product: CASSSSSWTGTHEQFF. The chain combines TRBV6-2 or TRBV6-3 with TRBJ2-1, with 8 bases lining up with TRBD1. This CDR3 contains 16 residues. The V gene's germline CDR1 is MNHEY and CDR2 SVGEGT.

Remarks on this clonotype: One end of the junction fails to match germline, which may point to a read error. The J gene is TRBJ1-3, the V gene TRBV6-5; D gene ambiguous. Per the germline V gene, CDR1 is MNHEY and CDR2 is SVGAGI. The CDR3 length is 15 residues. The CDR3 nucleotides are TGTGCCAGCTGTTACGGCCTGCGCTCAGGAAACACCATATATTTT. Amino acids: CASCYGLRSGNTIYF.

Regarding this clonotype: Its ends do not fully match the called genes, so a read error is possible. The chain couples TRBV6-2 or TRBV6-3 to TRBJ2-3, with D hard to call. The CDR3 spans 14 residues. The germline gives CDR1 MNHEY, CDR2 SVGEGT. This CDR3 reads CATSYTIGADTQYF. CDR3 nucleotide sequence: TGTGCCACCAGTTACACGATAGGAGCGGATACGCAGTATTTT.

The V call is TRBV11-3, the J call TRBJ1-6, with D possibly matching TRBD1 (6 bases). The CDR3 is 15 residues long. The germline V and J ends were trimmed by 3 bases and 9 bases, with 15 bases remaining between them. The germline V gene encodes CDR1 SGHNT and CDR2 YENEEA. DNA of the CDR3: TGTGCCAGCAGCTTGGAGGACAGATATGTTTCACCCCTCCACTTT. Its protein is CASSLEDRYVSPLHF.

J is TRBJ1-3 and V is TRBV11-2; D might be TRBD1 (6 bases). The V gene lost 7 bases and the J gene lost 0 bases, with 10 bases spanning the gap. Germline V gene data show CDR1 as SGHAT and CDR2 as FQNNGV. CDR3 length: 14 residues. The CDR3 bases are TGTGCCAGCAATACAGGGTTCTCTGGAAACACCATATATTTT. Translating it yields CASNTGFSGNTIYF. Supplemented by reference TRBV11-2 and TRBJ1-3, the full variable domain reads EAGVAQSPRYKIIEKRQSVAFWCNPISGHATLYWYQQILGQGPKLLIQFQNNGVVDDSQLPKDRFSAERLKGVDSTLKIQPAKLEDSAVYLCASNTGFSGNTIYFGEGSWLTVV.

DNA of the CDR3: TGTGCCGTCAACGACCCAGGGGAGGAAAAACTGTTTTTT. Translation gives CAVNDPGEEKLFF. V and J are TRBV10-3 and TRBJ1-4; a possible D gene is TRBD1 (6 bases). The germline CDR1 and CDR2 sequences are ENHRY and SYGVKD. Trimming took 11 bases from V and 8 from J, leaving 18 bases between them. This CDR3 is 13 amino acids long.

In the case of this clonotype: At one boundary the junction diverges from the germline segment, which might be a read error. The V gene is TRBV4-3, the J gene TRBJ2-3; the D is unclear. Germline values: CDR1 LGHNA, CDR2 YSLEER. CDR3 length equals 17 residues. CDR3 protein: CTSSLLYSYRAGDTQYF. DNA for the CDR3: TGCACCAGCAGCCTCTTATACAGCTACCGTGCTGGAGATACGCAGTATTTT.

Turning to this clonotype: At one boundary the junction diverges from the germline segment, which might be a read error. The chain combines TRBV20-1 with TRBJ2-7; D not certain. Germline V CDR1 and CDR2: DFQATT, SNEGSKA (reference sequence). The CDR3 contains 14 residues. CDR3 DNA sequence: TGCAATGCTAAAGTTTCAGCGAGCTCCTACGAGCAGTACTTC. This sequence encodes CNAKVSASSYEQYF.

About this clonotype itself: Its ends do not fully match the called genes, so a read error is possible. The chain combines TRBV5-5 with TRBJ1-1, with 9 bases identical to TRBD1. The CDR3 loop spans 14 amino acids. CDR1 is SGHKS and CDR2 is YYEKEE in the germline V gene (reference sequence). CDR3 coding DNA: TGCGCCAGCAGCTTAAGGACAGGGGACTCTGGAGCTTTCTTT. It encodes CASSLRTGDSGAFF.

Comment on this clonotype: One end of the junction fails to match germline, which may point to a read error. This chain joins TRBV28 and TRBJ2-7, with D possibly being TRBD1 (6 bases). Germline CDR1 is MDHEN and CDR2 is SYDVKM. This CDR3 comprises 15 residues. CDR3 coding DNA: TGTGCTAGCATTTTGACAGGCAGTCGTTTAAACGAGCAGTACTTC. This translates into CASILTGSRLNEQYF. The whole variable domain, filled in from reference TRBV28 and TRBJ2-7, reads DVKVTQSSRYLVKRTGEKVFLECVQDMDHENMFWYRQDPGLGLRLIYFSYDVKMKEKGDIPEGYSVSREKKERFSLILESASTNQTSMYLCASILTGSRLNEQYFGPGTRLTVT.

This clonotype was recorded only once. At one boundary the junction diverges from the germline segment, which might be a read error. The J gene is TRBJ2-3, the V gene TRBV4-3; 7 bases agree with TRBD1. CDR1 and CDR2 (germline): LGHNA, YSLEER. The CDR3 extends over 16 amino acids. The CDR3 region has the DNA TGCGCCAGCAGCCAAGATAGGGGACAGAGGGCAGATACGCAATATTTT. Translated, it gives CASSQDRGQRADTQYF.

In regard to this clonotype: A junction boundary mismatches the germline segment, possibly from a read error. V usage is TRBV4-1 and J usage is TRBJ2-4; 10 nucleotides align to TRBD2. The CDR3 is made up of 18 amino acids. The germline V gene has CDR1 MGHRA and CDR2 YSYEKL. CDR3 amino acids: CASSPGLAEGHSKNIQYF. The CDR3 DNA reads as TGCGCCAGCAGCCCCGGACTAGCGGAAGGCCATTCCAAAAACATCCAGTACTTC.

This clonotype was counted once. Without the conserved terminal phenylalanine or tryptophan, this CDR3 likely stems from a read error. The CDR3: CASSLAGDFIDTQYL. The CDR3 DNA is TGCGCCAGCAGCTTGGCCGGGGACTTCATAGATACGCAGTATCTT. The chain joins TRBV5-1 to TRBJ2-3, with a tentative D call TRBD2 (6 bases). Germline V gives CDR1 SGHRS, CDR2 YFSETQ. V shed 0 bases and J shed 5 bases, with 13 bases lying between them. The CDR3 has 15 residues.

The sample holds a few counts of this clonotype. Germline and junction disagree at one end, which may indicate a read error. The chain uses TRBV4-3 and TRBJ1-1; a weak D match, TRBD1 (5 bases). This CDR3 comprises 16 residues. CDR1 and CDR2 (germline): LGHNA, YSLEER. CDR3 protein: CASSQDMSGRYAEAFF. The CDR3 nucleotides are TGCGCCAGCAGCCAAGATATGTCAGGGAGGTACGCTGAAGCCTTCTTT.

As to this clonotype: At one end, the junction sequence differs from germline, possibly due to a read error. The chain uses TRBV29-1 and TRBJ1-3, with D hard to call. The CDR3 is 13 residues long. Germline CDR1 SQVTM, CDR2 ANQGSEA. DNA of the CDR3: TGTAGCGCTCTTCCAGACTCTGGAAACACCATATATTTT. Translation gives CSALPDSGNTIYF.

Note on this clonotype: The junction shows a germline mismatch at one end, possibly a read error. The chain employs TRBV28 and TRBJ1-2, with D possibly being TRBD1 (6 bases). The germline V gene encodes CDR1 MDHEN and CDR2 SYDVKM. The CDR3 is 16 amino acids. This CDR3 is CVSSLSISRQANGYTF. CDR3 DNA: TGTGTCAGCAGTTTATCCATATCGAGACAGGCAAATGGCTACACTTTC.

This clonotype was found a few times. The rearrangement joins TRBV6-2 or TRBV6-3 to TRBJ2-7; TRBD1 might be the D (6 bases). Germline V gene sequence: CDR1 MNHEY, CDR2 SVGEGT. The CDR3 consists of 14 residues. CDR3 bases: TGTGACAGGAGCCGCTCCGGACAGTCCTACGAGCAGTACTTC. The encoded protein is CDRSRSGQSYEQYF.

The rearrangement joins TRBV12-3 or TRBV12-4 to TRBJ2-7; a possible D gene is TRBD2 (6 bases). The length of the CDR3 is 13 residues. V shed 8 bases and J shed 3 bases, with 14 bases lying between them. CDR3 DNA: TGTGCCAGCCCTGGGGGAGGATTCTACGAGCAGTACTTC. Protein sequence: CASPGGGFYEQYF.

A word on this clonotype: Germline and junction disagree at one end, which may indicate a read error. The J gene is TRBJ1-1, the V gene TRBV6-6; D is undetermined. CDR1 and CDR2 (germline): MNHNY, SVGAGI (reference sequence). This CDR3 is 13 amino acids long. The DNA of the CDR3 is TGTGCCAGCGGTTACCCTGACGGCACTGAAGCTTTCTTT. Translating gives CASGYPDGTEAFF.